One sample yielded the 23 T cell receptor beta chains listed below, sequenced in a study of shared clonotypes between healthy human individuals. Sequencing used immunoSEQ multiplex PCR; TCRdb keeps in-frame clones, though not all of them. The repertoire holds 2 million to 2.5 million clones, with more than 85% as singletons. The sequenced material came from naive CD4+ T cells from PBMCs. Subset defined: CD45RA+ positively selected. Receptors were obtained from a man between 18 and 29 years old in good health. Some clones in this sample may be carry-over from other donors' samples.

V gene TRBV18 combines with J gene TRBJ1-3; D remains unclear. Between the trimmed V and J ends, which lost 3 bases and 4 bases, there was a span of 10 bases. The V gene's germline CDR1 is KGHSH and CDR2 LQKENI. The CDR3 length is 14 residues. CDR3 loop: CASSPTGGGNTIYF. For the CDR3, the DNA is TGTGCCAGCTCACCTACCGGAGGCGGAAACACCATATATTTT.

The chain couples TRBV5-1 to TRBJ2-2; 9 bases are a match to TRBD2. After removal of 1 base from V and 2 bases from J, the junction contained 3 bases not matched to a gene. CDR3 length: 16 amino acids. The V gene's germline CDR1 is SGHRS and CDR2 YFSETQ. CDR3 bases: TGCGCCAGCAGCTTGATAGCGGGAGACAACACCGGGGAGCTGTTTTTT. Protein sequence: CASSLIAGDNTGELFF. The full variable domain, rest sourced from reference TRBV5-1 and TRBJ2-2, is KAGVTQTPRYLIKTRGQQVTLSCSPISGHRSVSWYQQTPGQGLQFLFEYFSETQRNKGNFPGRFSGRQFSNSRSEMNVSTLELGDSALYLCASSLIAGDNTGELFFGEGSRLTVL.

The chain has TRBV30 and TRBJ2-2; D is ambiguous. The length of the CDR3 is 14 residues. V was pared by 4 bases and J by 0 bases, with 9 bases between. CDR1 and CDR2 (germline): GTSNPN, SVGIG (reference sequence). CDR3 sequence reads: CAWKVGANTGELFF. The CDR3 DNA reads as TGTGCCTGGAAGGTGGGCGCGAACACCGGGGAGCTGTTTTTT.

The rearrangement links TRBV11-3 to TRBJ2-3, with 10 bases fitting TRBD2. V trimming: 4 bases; J trimming: 5 bases; junction bases outside the gene matches: 6. Germline CDR1 reads SGHNT; CDR2 reads YENEEA. The CDR3 contains 15 residues. The CDR3 reads CASSSSGRGGDTQYF. DNA of the CDR3: TGTGCCAGCAGCTCTAGCGGGAGAGGAGGAGATACGCAGTATTTT.

The rearrangement joins TRBV19 to TRBJ1-2; TRBD1 matches at 10 bases. The length of the CDR3 is 20 residues. V gave up 6 bases and J gave up 1 base; unmatched junction bases: 20. In germline, CDR1 is LNHDA, CDR2 SQIVND (reference sequence). DNA for the CDR3: TGTGCCAGTAGCAAAAACCCGGGACAGGGGCTTCGTTTCGTTAACTATGGCTACACCTTC. Translated: CASSKNPGQGLRFVNYGYTF.

The J gene is TRBJ1-3, the V gene TRBV9, with D tentatively TRBD1 (6 bases). Germline assignment: CDR1 SGDLS and CDR2 YYNGEE. This CDR3 has 17 residues. Trimming stripped 0 bases from V and 3 bases from J, with 16 bases between. The CDR3 protein is CASSVEGPGAIGNTIYF. The CDR3 DNA sequence: TGTGCCAGCAGCGTAGAAGGTCCAGGGGCAATTGGAAACACCATATATTTT.

The CDR3 protein is CASSVGSFGRNEQFF. In DNA, the CDR3 is TGTGCCAGCAGCGTAGGGTCTTTCGGTAGGAATGAGCAGTTCTTC. The chain employs TRBV9 and TRBJ2-1; D not certain. The CDR3 has 15 amino acids. Germline V gene sequence: CDR1 SGDLS, CDR2 YYNGEE. V was cut by 0 bases and J by 7 bases, with 14 bases left in between.

With respect to this clone: The sample contains more than one DNA sequence encoding this CDR3. This rearrangement joins TRBV18 to TRBJ1-1, with a possible D match to TRBD1 (5 bases). The CDR3 is 14 residues long. Germline V lookup: CDR1 KGHSH, CDR2 LQKENI. Trimming removed 3 bases at V and 0 bases at J, with 8 bases between. CDR3 bases: TGTGCCAGCTCACCCAGACAGCTGAACACTGAAGCTTTCTTT. It codes for CASSPRQLNTEAFF. Full variable domain (rest looked up from reference TRBV18 and TRBJ1-1): NAGVMQNPRHLVRRRGQEARLRCSPMKGHSHVYWYRQLPEEGLKFMVYLQKENIIDESGMPKERFSAEFPKEGPSILRIQQVVRGDSAAYFCASSPRQLNTEAFFGQGTRLTVV.

The chain employs TRBV7-9 and TRBJ1-1; perhaps TRBD1 as D (6 bases). The CDR3 totals 15 residues. V lost 4 bases and J 3 bases, leaving 15 bases between the germline ends. Germline values: CDR1 SEHNR, CDR2 FQNEAQ (reference sequence). For the CDR3, the DNA is TGTGCCAGCAGCTCCTTGGACAGTATGTACACTGAAGCTTTCTTT. Residues: CASSSLDSMYTEAFF.

A few counts support this clone. V is TRBV10-1 and J is TRBJ1-1, with unresolved D. The CDR3 is 13 amino acids. V gave up 6 bases and J gave up 0 bases, with 8 bases separating them. CDR1 and CDR2 (germline): WNHNN, SYGVQD (reference sequence). DNA of the CDR3: TGCGCCAGCAGGGACGGTTTGAACACTGAAGCTTTCTTT. Translating it yields CASRDGLNTEAFF.

V and J are TRBV5-1 and TRBJ2-3; a weak D match, TRBD1 (6 bases). Germline CDR1 is SGHRS and CDR2 is YFSETQ. The CDR3 totals 15 residues. Trimming left V 4 bases short and J 0 bases short, with 12 bases between. Here the CDR3 reads CASSRDTQSTDTQYF. CDR3 nucleotide sequence: TGCGCCAGCAGCCGGGACACCCAAAGCACAGATACGCAGTATTTT. The variable domain in full, completed from reference TRBV5-1 and TRBJ2-3, reads KAGVTQTPRYLIKTRGQQVTLSCSPISGHRSVSWYQQTPGQGLQFLFEYFSETQRNKGNFPGRFSGRQFSNSRSEMNVSTLELGDSALYLCASSRDTQSTDTQYFGPGTRLTVL.

The chain links TRBV5-6 to TRBJ2-5; 7 bases align to TRBD2. The CDR3 totals 16 residues. After removal of 3 bases from V and 5 bases from J, the junction contained 13 bases not matched to a gene. Germline V gene sequence: CDR1 SGHDT, CDR2 YYEEEE. CDR3 residues: CASSWGILLAEETQYF. The DNA for the CDR3 is TGTGCCAGCAGCTGGGGAATCTTGCTAGCGGAGGAGACCCAGTACTTC.

The chain joins TRBV28 to TRBJ2-2, with 10 bases fitting TRBD2. Trimming at V came to 7 bases and at J to 9 bases, leaving 11 bases not matched to a gene. The CDR3 is 15 amino acids. Germline lookup yields CDR1 MDHEN and CDR2 SYDVKM. CDR3 sequence: CASTSAGGPVRELFF. The CDR3 nucleotides read TGTGCCAGCACCTCAGCGGGAGGGCCCGTGAGGGAGCTGTTTTTT. The whole variable domain, filled in from reference TRBV28 and TRBJ2-2, reads DVKVTQSSRYLVKRTGEKVFLECVQDMDHENMFWYRQDPGLGLRLIYFSYDVKMKEKGDIPEGYSVSREKKERFSLILESASTNQTSMYLCASTSAGGPVRELFFGEGSRLTVL.

This clone turned up a few times. The CDR3 nucleotides read TGTGCCAGCTCATCCGAAAGGACAGCCCGTGGAGGAGGCTACACCTTC. It is translated as CASSSERTARGGGYTF. This sequence joins TRBV18 and TRBJ1-2; maybe TRBD1 (6 bases). Looked up from germline, CDR1 is KGHSH and CDR2 is LQKENI. This CDR3 is 16 amino acids long. V was shortened by 5 bases and J by 8 bases, with 24 bases between the two germline ends.

The chain carries TRBV4-1 and TRBJ2-1, with 7 bases matching TRBD2. From germline, CDR1 is MGHRA and CDR2 YSYEKL. The CDR3 has 15 residues. V lost 4 bases, J lost 5 bases, and 8 bases stayed unmatched. The CDR3 DNA is TGCGCCAGCAGCCGTTGGGGGGAGGGAAACAATGAGCAGTTCTTC. Amino acids: CASSRWGEGNNEQFF.

V and J are TRBV6-1 and TRBJ2-7; 8 nucleotides line up with TRBD1. The CDR3 contains 16 residues. Germline values: CDR1 MNHNS, CDR2 SASEGT. V was pared by 2 bases and J by 5 bases, with 11 bases of the junction left unmatched. CDR3 loop: CASSEFGTGKVDEQYF. For the CDR3, the DNA is TGTGCCAGCAGTGAATTTGGGACAGGTAAAGTAGACGAGCAGTACTTC.

The genes are TRBV18 and TRBJ2-1; no reliable D call. Germline V gives CDR1 KGHSH, CDR2 LQKENI. The ends were cut back, 2 bases at V and 1 base at J, with 12 bases in the middle. CDR3 length: 16 amino acids. The CDR3 bases are TGTGCCAGCTCACCAAACCTGGATGGGTCCTACAATGAGCAGTTCTTC. It is translated as CASSPNLDGSYNEQFF.

This clone was seen a single time. This sample includes further DNA sequences coding for the same CDR3. J is TRBJ2-5 and V is TRBV5-1; no clear D gene. This CDR3 spans 12 amino acids. Trimming pared 0 bases from V and 5 bases from J, leaving 5 bases between. CDR1 and CDR2 from the germline V gene are SGHRS and YFSETQ. CDR3 nucleotide sequence: TGCGCCAGCAGCTTGGATAGTGAGACCCAGTACTTC. It specifies CASSLDSETQYF.

CDR3: CASSYRGIGEQYF. In DNA form, the CDR3 reads TGTGCCAGCAGTTACCGAGGAATCGGCGAGCAGTACTTC. The chain links TRBV6-5 to TRBJ2-7; unclear D gene. There are 13 residues in the CDR3. V was cut by 2 bases and J by 6 bases, with 11 bases left in between. Germline CDR1 reads MNHEY; CDR2 reads SVGAGI.

The chain uses TRBV4-1 and TRBJ2-3; TRBD2 matches at 13 bases. From germline, CDR1 is MGHRA and CDR2 YSYEKL. The CDR3 is 17 residues long. Trimming took 1 base from V and 6 from J; bases not matched to a gene: 7. The CDR3, as DNA: TGCGCCAGCAGCCAAGGCGGACTAGCGGGAGCCCGGGATACGCAGTATTTT. Translating gives CASSQGGLAGARDTQYF.

This rearrangement joins TRBV5-8 to TRBJ1-4; perhaps TRBD1 as D (6 bases). V lost 0 bases to trimming and J lost 6 bases, with 12 bases between them. CDR1 SGHTS and CDR2 YDEGEE come from the germline V gene. The CDR3 extends over 15 amino acids. CDR3 protein: CASSLAGGAYEKLFF. The DNA for the CDR3 is TGTGCCAGCAGCTTGGCGGGGGGCGCCTATGAAAAACTGTTTTTT.

The chain links TRBV6-1 to TRBJ2-7; D could derive from TRBD1 or TRBD2 (6 bases each). Germline values: CDR1 MNHNS, CDR2 SASEGT. This CDR3 has 14 amino acids. V gave up 6 bases and J gave up 0 bases, with 12 bases separating them. The CDR3 reads CASSLRGRSYEQYF. CDR3 nucleotide sequence: TGTGCCAGCAGCCTCCGGGGGCGCTCCTACGAGCAGTACTTC.

V usage is TRBV25-1 and J usage is TRBJ2-5, with D perhaps TRBD2 (5 bases). CDR3 length: 15 amino acids. V lost 2 bases and J 1 base, leaving 11 bases between the germline ends. Germline V gene lookup returns CDR1 MGHDK and CDR2 SYGVNS. In DNA form, the CDR3 reads TGTGCCAGCAGTGAAGGAGGCACAGCCCAAGAGACCCAGTACTTC. It translates to CASSEGGTAQETQYF.